This TCR beta chain was sequenced for a study of cytomegalovirus exposure and HLA in healthy donors. Overall study results and limits: Later analysis showed TCR association rates varying by HLA locus, highest for DRB1 and lowest for HLA-C.

This PCR relied on a set of 60 Vbeta primers and 13 Jbeta primers. TCRdb keeps only in-frame clones here, not all; method: immunoSEQ multiplex PCR. The sample gives some 200,000 clones, approximately 84% of which show up once; 2% to 3% is in the top ten. Comment on this clone: Antigen unknown.

After removal of 4 bases from V and 5 bases from J, the junction contained 8 bases not matched to a gene. CDR3 length equals 14 residues. The V gene's germline CDR1 is GTSNPN and CDR2 SVGIG (reference sequence). The V gene is TRBV30, the J gene TRBJ2-3; 8 bases are a match to TRBD2. This TCR came from a woman aged 50 to 60 in good health and CMV-seropositive. Sequencing was done on a sample of PBMCs. The CDR3: CAWNPAGEVDTQYF. The CDR3 bases are TGTGCCTGGAACCCAGCGGGGGAGGTAGATACGCAGTATTTT.